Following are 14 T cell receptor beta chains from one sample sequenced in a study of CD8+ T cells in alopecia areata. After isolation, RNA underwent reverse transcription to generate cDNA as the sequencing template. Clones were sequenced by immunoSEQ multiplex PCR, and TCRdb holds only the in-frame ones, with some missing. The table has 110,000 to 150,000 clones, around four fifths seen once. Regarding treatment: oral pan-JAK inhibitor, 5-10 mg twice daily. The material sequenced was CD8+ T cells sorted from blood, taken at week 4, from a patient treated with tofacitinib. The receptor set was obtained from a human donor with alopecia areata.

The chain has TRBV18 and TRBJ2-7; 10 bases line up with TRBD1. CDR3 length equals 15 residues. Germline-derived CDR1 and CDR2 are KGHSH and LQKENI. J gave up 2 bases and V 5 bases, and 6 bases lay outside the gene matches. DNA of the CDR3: TGTGCCAGCTCATCATGGGACAGGGGAACCTACGAGCAGTACTTC. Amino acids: CASSSWDRGTYEQYF.

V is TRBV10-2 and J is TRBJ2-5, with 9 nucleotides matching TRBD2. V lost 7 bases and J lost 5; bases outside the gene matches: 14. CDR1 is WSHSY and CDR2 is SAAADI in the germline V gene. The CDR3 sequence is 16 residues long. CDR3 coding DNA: TGCGCCAGCACTCCCGAGGGGCTAGCGGGGCAGGAGACCCAGTACTTC. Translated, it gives CASTPEGLAGQETQYF.

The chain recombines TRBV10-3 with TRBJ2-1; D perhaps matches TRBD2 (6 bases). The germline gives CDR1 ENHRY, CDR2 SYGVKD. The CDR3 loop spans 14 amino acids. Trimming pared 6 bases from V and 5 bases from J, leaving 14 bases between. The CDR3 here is CAIRGLSENNEQFF. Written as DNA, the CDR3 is TGTGCCATCAGGGGACTGAGCGAGAACAATGAGCAGTTCTTC.

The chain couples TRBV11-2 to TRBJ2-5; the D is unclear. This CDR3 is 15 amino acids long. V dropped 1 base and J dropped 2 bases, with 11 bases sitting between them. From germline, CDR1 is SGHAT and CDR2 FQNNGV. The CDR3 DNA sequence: TGTGCCAGCAGCTTAGGTGTGGGCGCACAAGAGACCCAGTACTTC. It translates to CASSLGVGAQETQYF.

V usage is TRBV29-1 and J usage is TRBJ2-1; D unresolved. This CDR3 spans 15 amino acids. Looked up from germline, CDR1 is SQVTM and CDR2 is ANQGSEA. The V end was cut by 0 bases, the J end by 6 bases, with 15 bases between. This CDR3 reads CSVEDLLLGSNEQFF. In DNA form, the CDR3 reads TGCAGCGTTGAAGATCTTCTGCTGGGTAGCAATGAGCAGTTCTTC.

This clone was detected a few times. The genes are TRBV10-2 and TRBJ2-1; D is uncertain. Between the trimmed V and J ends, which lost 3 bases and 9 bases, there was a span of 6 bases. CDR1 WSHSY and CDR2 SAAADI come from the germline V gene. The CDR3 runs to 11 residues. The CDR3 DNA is TGCGCCAGCAGTGACGGCAGTGAGCAGTTCTTC. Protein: CASSDGSEQFF.

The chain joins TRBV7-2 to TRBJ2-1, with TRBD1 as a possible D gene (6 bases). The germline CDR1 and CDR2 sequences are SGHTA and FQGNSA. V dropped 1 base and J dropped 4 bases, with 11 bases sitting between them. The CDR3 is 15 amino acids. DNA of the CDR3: TGTGCCAGCAGCTTAGGCCAGGGGTTATACAATGAGCAGTTCTTC. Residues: CASSLGQGLYNEQFF.

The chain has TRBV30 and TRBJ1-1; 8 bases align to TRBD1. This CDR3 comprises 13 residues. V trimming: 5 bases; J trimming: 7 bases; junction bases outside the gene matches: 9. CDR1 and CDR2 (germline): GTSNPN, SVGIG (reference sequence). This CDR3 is CAWSDRGGVEAFF. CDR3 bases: TGTGCCTGGTCCGACAGGGGAGGAGTTGAAGCTTTCTTT.

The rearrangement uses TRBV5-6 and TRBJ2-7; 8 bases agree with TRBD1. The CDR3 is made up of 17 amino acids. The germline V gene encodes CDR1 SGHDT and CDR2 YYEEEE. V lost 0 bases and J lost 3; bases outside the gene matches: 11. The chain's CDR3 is CASSLDLSDRGLYEQYF. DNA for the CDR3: TGTGCCAGCAGCTTGGATCTCTCCGACAGGGGCCTCTACGAGCAGTACTTC.

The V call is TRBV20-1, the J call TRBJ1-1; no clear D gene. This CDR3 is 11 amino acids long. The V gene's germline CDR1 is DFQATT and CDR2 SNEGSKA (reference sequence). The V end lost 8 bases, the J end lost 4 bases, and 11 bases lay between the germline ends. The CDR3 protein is CSSLSGTEAFF. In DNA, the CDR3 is TGCAGTTCCTTAAGTGGCACTGAAGCTTTCTTT.

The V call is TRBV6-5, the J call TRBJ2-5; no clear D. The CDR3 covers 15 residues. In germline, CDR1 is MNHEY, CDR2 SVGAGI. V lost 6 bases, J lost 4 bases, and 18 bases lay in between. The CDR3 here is CASSPPTEVAETQYF. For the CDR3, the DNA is TGTGCCAGCAGCCCTCCCACAGAGGTAGCAGAGACCCAGTACTTC.

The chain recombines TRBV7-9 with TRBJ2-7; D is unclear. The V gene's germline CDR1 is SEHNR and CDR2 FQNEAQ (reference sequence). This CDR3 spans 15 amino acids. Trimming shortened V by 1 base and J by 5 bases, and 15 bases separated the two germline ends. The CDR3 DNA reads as TGTGCCAGCAGCTTAGGGGATAACGGTGGAGACGAGCAGTACTTC. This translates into CASSLGDNGGDEQYF.

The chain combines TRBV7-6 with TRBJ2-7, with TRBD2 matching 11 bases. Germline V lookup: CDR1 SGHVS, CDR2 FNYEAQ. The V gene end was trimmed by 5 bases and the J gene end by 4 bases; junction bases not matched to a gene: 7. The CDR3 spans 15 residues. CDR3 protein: CASSPAGTSGYEQYF. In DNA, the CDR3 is TGTGCCAGCAGCCCGGCCGGGACTAGCGGTTACGAGCAGTACTTC.

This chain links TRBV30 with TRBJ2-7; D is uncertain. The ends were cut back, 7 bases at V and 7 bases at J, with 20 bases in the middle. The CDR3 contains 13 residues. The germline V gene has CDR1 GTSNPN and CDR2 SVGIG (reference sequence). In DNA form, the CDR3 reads TGTGCCTCGGAAGGACGGAGCCTTGGGGAGCAGTACTTC. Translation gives CASEGRSLGEQYF.